This T cell receptor (beta chain) was observed in a study of cytomegalovirus exposure and HLA in healthy donors. This CDR3 has 15 residues. Germline V gene lookup returns CDR1 SGHNT and CDR2 YYREEE (reference sequence). Germline trimming cut 4 bases from V and 4 bases from J; bases unmatched to any gene: 9. Assay used: immunoSEQ multiplex PCR; TCRdb lists only in-frame clones, some missing. The sample includes 65,000 to 80,000 clones, roughly 95% of them seen just once. The chain combines TRBV5-4 with TRBJ1-2; 8 nucleotides line up with TRBD1. The sequenced material came from PBMCs. The source of this sequence is a woman under 30 in good health and CMV-seropositive. Here the CDR3 reads CASSLDRGVIYGYTF. In DNA, the CDR3 is TGTGCCAGCAGCCTAGACAGGGGTGTTATCTATGGCTACACCTTC.